The source of this T cell receptor beta chain is a study of technical replicates of blood from a few donors. Assay used: immunoSEQ multiplex PCR; TCRdb lists only in-frame clones, some missing. Of 60,000 to 75,000 clones in the sample, about 97% were seen once. The source material was T cells isolated from PBMCs. This clonotype originated in a human donor in good health.

The DNA of the CDR3 is TGCGCCAGCACTCCCCCGGGGGTGGACGAGCAGTACTTC. Protein product: CASTPPGVDEQYF. J is TRBJ2-7 and V is TRBV5-1; a weak D match, TRBD2 (6 bases). Per the germline V gene, CDR1 is SGHRS and CDR2 is YFSETQ. V shed 6 bases and J shed 5 bases, with 15 bases lying between them. The CDR3 runs to 13 residues.